The 18 T cell receptor beta chains listed next were all sequenced from one sample in a study of CD8 T cells in ankylosing spondylitis. No antigen has been assigned to these receptors. Findings and limits, study-wide: Made up of eight or nine highly homologous variants, a TCR beta motif appeared characteristic of ankylosing spondylitis blood.

TCRdb independently ran MiXCR on the 5' RACE reads; one entry per CDR3 protein. The sample has about 440,000 distinct CDR3 sequences, 17% seen once. Sequenced sample: blood, either unsorted or a sorted T cell fraction (not recorded which). The receptors were sampled from a male donor with ankylosing spondylitis.

This sequence joins TRBV20-1 and TRBJ2-7; D is unclear. Germline CDR1 and CDR2: DFQATT and SNEGSKA (reference sequence). The V end was cut by 5 bases, the J end by 0 bases, with 11 bases between. CDR3 length: 13 amino acids. CDR3 in DNA: TGCAGTGCTCGAACGGGTCCCTCCTACGAGCAGTACTTC. This codes for CSARTGPSYEQYF.

This clonotype was detected ten times or more. This chain joins TRBV12-3 or TRBV12-4 and TRBJ1-2; D uncertain. V gave up 3 bases and J gave up 7 bases, with 9 bases separating them. This CDR3 is built from 12 residues. The CDR3 DNA follows: TGTGCCAGCAGTTTTGTCCGTGGTGGCTACACCTTC. Translated, it gives CASSFVRGGYTF.

V usage is TRBV6-2 or TRBV6-3 and J usage is TRBJ2-7, with D possibly TRBD1 on 6 matching bases. The CDR3 spans 15 residues. From germline, CDR1 is MNHEY and CDR2 SVGEGT. Trimming cost V 2 bases and J 2 bases, with 13 bases left between them. CDR3 residues: CASSYMRTATYEQYF. For the CDR3, the DNA is TGTGCCAGCAGTTACATGCGGACAGCAACCTACGAGCAGTACTTC.

The rearrangement links TRBV6-2 or TRBV6-3 to TRBJ2-1, with 12 bases fitting TRBD2. The CDR3 consists of 14 residues. Germline values: CDR1 MNHEY, CDR2 SVGEGT. Trimming at V came to 5 bases and at J to 7 bases, leaving 3 bases not matched to a gene. The CDR3 here is CASSPSGRGNEQFF. The CDR3 nucleotides are TGTGCCAGCAGTCCTAGCGGGAGGGGGAATGAGCAGTTCTTC.

The chain combines TRBV6-2 or TRBV6-3 with TRBJ2-1; the match to TRBD1 covers 7 bases. Per the germline V gene, CDR1 is MNHEY and CDR2 is SVGEGT. CDR3 length equals 15 residues. The V segment lost 6 bases and the J segment 4 bases; nucleotides outside the gene matches: 9. The CDR3 region has the DNA TGTGCCAGCAGCAACCGGGACAGCGTATACAATGAGCAGTTCTTC. This gives the protein CASSNRDSVYNEQFF.

The chain has TRBV7-9 and TRBJ2-5; 11 bases agree with TRBD2. There are 14 residues in the CDR3. After removal of 9 bases from V and 2 bases from J, the junction contained 5 bases not matched to a gene. Germline V lookup: CDR1 SEHNR, CDR2 FQNEAQ (reference sequence). The chain's CDR3 is CASLLAGVQETQYF. The CDR3 nucleotides are TGTGCCAGTTTACTAGCGGGAGTGCAAGAGACCCAGTACTTC.

This clonotype was seen only a few times. The chain couples TRBV3-1 to TRBJ2-2, with D possibly being TRBD2 (6 bases). Germline CDR1 LGHDT, CDR2 YNNKEL (reference sequence). The CDR3 totals 14 residues. V gave up 8 bases and J gave up 4 bases, with 14 bases separating them. The CDR3 DNA sequence: TGTGCCAGCTCAGCCGGGGGAGGCACCGGGGAGCTGTTTTTT. It specifies CASSAGGGTGELFF.

The CDR3 nucleotides are TGTGCCACTGGACTAACGAACACCGGGGAGCTGTTTTTT. It translates to CATGLTNTGELFF. The chain couples TRBV6-2 or TRBV6-3 to TRBJ2-2, with a possible D match to TRBD2 (6 bases). The CDR3 totals 13 residues. CDR1 MNHEY and CDR2 SVGEGT come from the germline V gene. V shed 10 bases and J shed 0 bases, with 9 bases lying between them.

This chain connects TRBV7-2 to TRBJ1-2, with TRBD1 as a possible D gene (5 bases). CDR3 length equals 13 residues. V shed 5 bases and J shed 6 bases, with 13 bases lying between them. The germline CDR1 and CDR2 sequences are SGHTA and FQGNSA. The CDR3 nucleotides read TGTGCCAGCAGCCGGGACTTTCCCCATGGCTACACCTTC. Protein product: CASSRDFPHGYTF.

The chain recombines TRBV7-9 with TRBJ2-3, with 13 bases fitting TRBD2. Germline CDR1 is SEHNR and CDR2 is FQNEAQ (reference sequence). CDR3 size: 17 residues. The trim removed 0 bases at V and 5 bases at J, leaving 5 bases unmatched. The CDR3 nucleotides read TGTGCCAGCAGCTTAGCGGGACTAGCGGGGATCTTAGATACGCAGTATTTT. Translating gives CASSLAGLAGILDTQYF.

This clonotype was observed a handful of times. The chain uses TRBV7-6 and TRBJ1-1, with TRBD1 matching over 7 bases. Germline trimming cut 6 bases from V and 0 bases from J; bases unmatched to any gene: 7. The CDR3 is 15 residues long. Germline V gives CDR1 SGHVS, CDR2 FNYEAQ. The CDR3 loop is CASRRTGSVNTEAFF. DNA for the CDR3: TGTGCCAGCAGGAGGACAGGCTCGGTGAACACTGAAGCTTTCTTT. Full variable domain (rest looked up from reference TRBV7-6 and TRBJ1-1): GAGVSQSPRYKVTKRGQDVALRCDPISGHVSLYWYRQALGQGPEFLTYFNYEAQQDKSGLPNDRFSAERPEGSISTLTIQRTEQRDSAMYRCASRRTGSVNTEAFFGQGTRLTVV.

A remark on this clonotype: The conserved closing phenylalanine or tryptophan is absent in this CDR3, likely reflecting a read error. The chain has TRBV7-9 and TRBJ2-3, with 10 bases identical to TRBD2. This CDR3 has 15 residues. The trim removed 1 base at V and 6 bases at J, leaving 4 bases unmatched. The V gene's germline CDR1 is SEHNR and CDR2 FQNEAQ (reference sequence). The CDR3 region is CASSLVAGGGDTQYS. DNA of the CDR3: TGTGCCAGCAGCTTAGTAGCGGGAGGCGGGGATACGCAGTATTCT.

The chain couples TRBV6-6 to TRBJ1-4; TRBD1 might be the D (6 bases). Trimming pared 6 bases from V and 10 bases from J, leaving 12 bases between. The CDR3 is 12 residues long. Germline-derived CDR1 and CDR2 are MNHNY and SVGAGI (reference sequence). The CDR3 loop is CASSPEGGKLFF. CDR3 nucleotides: TGTGCCAGCAGCCCCGAGGGGGGAAAACTGTTTTTT.

This clonotype was detected a few times. This rearrangement joins TRBV7-3 to TRBJ2-2; 9 bases are shared with TRBD1. Per the germline V gene, CDR1 is SGHTA and CDR2 is FQGTGA. The CDR3 is 15 amino acids. The trim removed 5 bases at V and 7 bases at J, leaving 8 bases unmatched. The CDR3 loop is CASSPNRGQSGELFF. The CDR3 DNA sequence: TGTGCCAGCAGCCCTAACAGGGGGCAGAGCGGGGAGCTGTTTTTT.

This chain joins TRBV18 and TRBJ2-7, with D uncertain. The germline V gene encodes CDR1 KGHSH and CDR2 LQKENI. This CDR3 has 15 amino acids. V lost 2 bases, J lost 0 bases, and 11 bases lay in between. The CDR3 nucleotides are TGTGCCAGCTCACCATACCAGGAGAGCTCCTACGAGCAGTACTTC. It translates to CASSPYQESSYEQYF.

CDR3 DNA: TGTGCCAGTAAGCGGCTGGGGGCTAACTATGGCTACACCTTC. Residues: CASKRLGANYGYTF. The V gene is TRBV19, the J gene TRBJ1-2; D possibly corresponds to TRBD1 (5 bases). Trimming stripped 7 bases from V and 0 bases from J, with 12 bases between. The CDR3 has 14 amino acids. Germline values: CDR1 LNHDA, CDR2 SQIVND (reference sequence).

CDR3 sequence reads: CASRLDANYGYTF. The CDR3 region has the DNA TGTGCCAGCAGATTAGACGCTAACTATGGCTACACCTTC. The chain is built from TRBV6-5 and TRBJ1-2; D not certain. Trimming took 6 bases from V and 0 from J, leaving 8 bases between them. Germline CDR1 MNHEY, CDR2 SVGAGI. CDR3 length: 13 amino acids.

This clonotype has a count of ten or more. The chain has TRBV3-1 and TRBJ2-5; D is uncertain. The CDR3 is made up of 11 amino acids. Germline CDR1 and CDR2: LGHDT and YNNKEL (reference sequence). Trimming left V 0 bases short and J 6 bases short, with 2 bases between. The CDR3 DNA reads TGTGCCAGCAGCCAAGATAAGACCCAGTACTTC. Amino acids: CASSQDKTQYF.